A single TCR beta chain is shown here with its context. Its antigen is not identified. Investigators isolated RNA and reverse transcribed it into cDNA to act as the sequencing template. Clones were sequenced by immunoSEQ multiplex PCR, and TCRdb holds only the in-frame ones, with some missing. The data contain approximately 54,000 clones, approximately 96% of them singletons. V was clipped by 2 bases and J by 4 bases, with 17 bases between them. The CDR3 runs 16 residues. Per germline, CDR1 MNHEY and CDR2 SVGAGI. The data derive from a study of CD8+ T cells in alopecia areata. General study points: Tissue-resident alphabeta T cells belonging to normal skin likewise get sequenced within scalp specimens.

This sequence was found in a human donor with alopecia areata. V and J are TRBV6-5 and TRBJ1-1; TRBD1 is a possible D gene (5 bases). The specimen comprised CD8+ T cells sorted from blood, sampled at week 0. Written as DNA, the CDR3 is TGTGCCAGCAGTTACCGGGGCAGAGGGAATCCCACTGAAGCTTTCTTT. Translation gives CASSYRGRGNPTEAFF.